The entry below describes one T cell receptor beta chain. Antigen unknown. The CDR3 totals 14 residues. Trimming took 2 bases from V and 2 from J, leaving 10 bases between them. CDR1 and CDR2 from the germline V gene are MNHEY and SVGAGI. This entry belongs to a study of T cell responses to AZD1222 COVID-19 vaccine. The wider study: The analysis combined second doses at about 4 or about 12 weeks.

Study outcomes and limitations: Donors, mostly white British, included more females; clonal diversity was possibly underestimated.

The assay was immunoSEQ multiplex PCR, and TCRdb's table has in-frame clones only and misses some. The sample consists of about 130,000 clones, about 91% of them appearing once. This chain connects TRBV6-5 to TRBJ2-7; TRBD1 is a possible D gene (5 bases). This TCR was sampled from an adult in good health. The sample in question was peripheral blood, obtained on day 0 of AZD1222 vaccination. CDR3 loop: CASSYAQGTYEQYF. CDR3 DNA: TGTGCCAGCAGTTACGCCCAGGGAACCTACGAGCAGTACTTC.